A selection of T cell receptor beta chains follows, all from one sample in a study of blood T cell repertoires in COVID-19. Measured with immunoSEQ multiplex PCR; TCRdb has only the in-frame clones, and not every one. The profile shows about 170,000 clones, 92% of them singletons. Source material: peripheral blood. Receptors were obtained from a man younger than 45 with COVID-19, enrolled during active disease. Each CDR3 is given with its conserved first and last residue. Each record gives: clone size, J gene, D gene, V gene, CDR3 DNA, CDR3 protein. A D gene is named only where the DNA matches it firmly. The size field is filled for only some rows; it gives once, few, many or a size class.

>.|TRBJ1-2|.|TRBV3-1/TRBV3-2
TGTGCCAGCAGTCATAGGCCAGGGGCGGGTGGCTACACCTTC
CASSHRPGAGGYTF
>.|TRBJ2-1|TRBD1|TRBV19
TGTGCCAGTAGTATAGGGACAGGGTCCTACAATGAGCAGTTCTTC
CASSIGTGSYNEQFF
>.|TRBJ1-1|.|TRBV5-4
TGTGCCAGCAGCTTGGGGTCACCGGGGAACACTGAAGCTTTCTTT
CASSLGSPGNTEAFF
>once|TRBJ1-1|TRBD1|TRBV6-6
TGTGCCAGCAGTTCAGGACAGGGGGTATCTGAAGCTTTCTTT
CASSSGQGVSEAFF
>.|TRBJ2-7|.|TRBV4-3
TGCGCCAGCAGCAACTTCGGCCCGGGCTCCTACGAGCAGTACTTC
CASSNFGPGSYEQYF
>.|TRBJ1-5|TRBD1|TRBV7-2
TGTGCCAGCAGCTTGGGACAGGGGAGTAATCAGCCCCAGCATTTT
CASSLGQGSNQPQHF
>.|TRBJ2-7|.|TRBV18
TGTGCCAGCTCACCGCGAGGGGGGGCTATGTCCCACGAGCAGTACTTC
CASSPRGGAMSHEQYF
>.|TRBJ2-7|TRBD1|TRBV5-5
TGTGCCAGCAGATTCGGACAGGGTTCCTACGAGCAGTACTTC
CASRFGQGSYEQYF
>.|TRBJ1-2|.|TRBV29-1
TGCAGCGTTGAAGGACAGGATAACTATGGCTACACCTTC
CSVEGQDNYGYTF
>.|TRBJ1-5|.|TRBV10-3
TGTGCCATCAGACGGTCTGCCGATCAGCCCCAGCATTTT
CAIRRSADQPQHF
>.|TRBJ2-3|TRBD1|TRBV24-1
TGTGCCACCAGTGATTCGGACAGGAACACAGATACGCAGTATTTT
CATSDSDRNTDTQYF
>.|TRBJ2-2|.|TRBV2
TGTGCCAGCAGTCCCTTACTGAACACCGGGGAGCTGTTTTTT
CASSPLLNTGELFF
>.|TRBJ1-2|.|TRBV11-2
TGTGCCAGCAGCTTAGATCGGAACTATGGCTACACCTTC
CASSLDRNYGYTF
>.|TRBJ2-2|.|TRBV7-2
TGTGCCAGCAGCCAACGTGGCGGGGGCGGCACCGGGGAGCTGTTTTTT
CASSQRGGGGTGELFF
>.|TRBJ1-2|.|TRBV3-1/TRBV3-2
TGTGCCAGCAGCCTTGTACTGGGGGCTACTAACTATGGCTACACCTTC
CASSLVLGATNYGYTF
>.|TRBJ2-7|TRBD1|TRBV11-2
TGTGCCAGCAGCTCCAGACAGGGGAGCTCCTACGAGCAGTACTTC
CASSSRQGSSYEQYF
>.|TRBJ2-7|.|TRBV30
TGTGCCTGGAGTGTAGACAGCTACGAGCAGTACTTC
CAWSVDSYEQYF
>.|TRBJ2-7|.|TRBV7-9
TGTGCCAGCAGCTCTACGCTCGTTTCCTACGAGCAGTACTTC
CASSSTLVSYEQYF
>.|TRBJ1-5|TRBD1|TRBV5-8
TGTGCCAGCACCCTCGCCGGGACAGGGTATCAGCCCCAGCATTTT
CASTLAGTGYQPQHF
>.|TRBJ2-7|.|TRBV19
TGTGCCAGTAGTAGTATTCAGGGCGGCTACGAGCAGTACTTC
CASSSIQGGYEQYF
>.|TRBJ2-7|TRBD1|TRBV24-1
TGTGCCACCAGTGATGCCGGGACAGGGGCCTACGAGCAGTACTTC
CATSDAGTGAYEQYF
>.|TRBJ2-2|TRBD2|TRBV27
TGTGCCAGCAGTTGGCTACCGGGACTAGCGGGAGGGCAGCTGTTTTTT
CASSWLPGLAGGQLFF
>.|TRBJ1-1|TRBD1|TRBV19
TGTGCCAGTAGTGCCGTACGGACAGGGGGAATCCAATGGAACACTGAAGCTTTCTTT
CASSAVRTGGIQWNTEAFF
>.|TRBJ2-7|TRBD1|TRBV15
TGTGCCACTTGGGCCGGGACAGGAAACGAGCAGTACTTC
CATWAGTGNEQYF
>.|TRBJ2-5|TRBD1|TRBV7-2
TGTGCCAGCAGCGGCCGGGACAGGGGTTCGAGGGAGACCCAGTACTTC
CASSGRDRGSRETQYF
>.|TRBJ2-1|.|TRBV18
TGTGCCAGCTCACCCAGGGAAGTTTTAAGCTCCTACAATGAGCAGTTCTTC
CASSPREVLSSYNEQFF
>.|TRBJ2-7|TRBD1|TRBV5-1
TGCGCCAGCAGCTTTCCGGGACAGGGTAGGGAGCAGTACTTC
CASSFPGQGREQYF
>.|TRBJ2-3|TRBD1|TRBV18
TGTGCCAGCTCACCTCCGGACAGGCAAAACACAGATACGCAGTATTTT
CASSPPDRQNTDTQYF
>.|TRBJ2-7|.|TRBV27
TGTGCCAGCAGCTATCGGGACATCTCCTACGAGCAGTACTTC
CASSYRDISYEQYF
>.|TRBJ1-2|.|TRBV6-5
TGTGCCAGCAGTCCCCGAGGGGCCGGGGGCTATGGCTACACCTTC
CASSPRGAGGYGYTF
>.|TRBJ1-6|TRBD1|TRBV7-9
TGTGCCAGCAGCCCATACCGAGGACAGGGGGCACCCCTCCACTTT
CASSPYRGQGAPLHF
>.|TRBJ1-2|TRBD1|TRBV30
TGTGCCTGGAGTTCAAAGGGGGCGCTTAACTATGGCTACACCTTC
CAWSSKGALNYGYTF
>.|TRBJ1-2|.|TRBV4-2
TGTGCCAGCAGCCCGAGTGTTAACTATGGCTACACCTTC
CASSPSVNYGYTF
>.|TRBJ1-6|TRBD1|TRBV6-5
TGTGCCAGCAGTTACTTAGGGGGCCGGAATAATTCACCCCTCCACTTT
CASSYLGGRNNSPLHF
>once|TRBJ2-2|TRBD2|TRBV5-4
TGTGCCAGCAGCTTGCGGGCTAGCGGTTCTGGCGGGGAGCTGTTTTTT
CASSLRASGSGGELFF
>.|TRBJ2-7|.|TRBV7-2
TGTGCCAGCAGCTTAGGGCTAGCCCTCTACGAGCAGTACTTC
CASSLGLALYEQYF
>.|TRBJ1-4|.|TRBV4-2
TGTGCCAGCAGCCAAGATCTGGCAGGGAATGAAAAACTGTTTTTT
CASSQDLAGNEKLFF
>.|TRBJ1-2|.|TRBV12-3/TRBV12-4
TGTGCCAGCAGCCCTAACCGGTCGTACGGCTACACCTTC
CASSPNRSYGYTF
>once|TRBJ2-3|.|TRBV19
TGTGCCAGTAGTATCCAGGGCTTAGATACGCAGTATTTT
CASSIQGLDTQYF
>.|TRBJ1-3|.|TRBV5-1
TGCGCCAGCAGCTTGGAGCGGAGAGGGAACAACACCATATATTTT
CASSLERRGNNTIYF
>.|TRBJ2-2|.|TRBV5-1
TGCGCCAGCAGCTTGGCAGGCTCAACCGGGGAGCTGTTTTTT
CASSLAGSTGELFF
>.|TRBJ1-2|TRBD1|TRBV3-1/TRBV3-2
TGTGCCAGCAGCCAAGATAGGATTGAGGGACAGGCTGGAGGCTACACCTTC
CASSQDRIEGQAGGYTF
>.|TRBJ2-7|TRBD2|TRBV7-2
TGTGCCAGCAGCTTAAGGGCCAAGACGTTACTAGCGGGAGACTACGAGCAGTACTTC
CASSLRAKTLLAGDYEQYF
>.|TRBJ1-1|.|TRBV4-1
TGCGCCAGCAGCCAAGAGGGGCAGGGAGGATGGTTGTTACCGAACACTGAAGCTTTCTTT
CASSQEGQGGWLLPNTEAFF
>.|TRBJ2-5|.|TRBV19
TGTGCCAGTAGTATCGGCGGGGCTTCCTGGGAGACCCAGTACTTC
CASSIGGASWETQYF
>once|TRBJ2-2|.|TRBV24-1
TGTGCCACCAGTGATACCGGAGGGAACACCGGGGAGCTGTTTTTT
CATSDTGGNTGELFF
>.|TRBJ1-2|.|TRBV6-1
TGTGCCAGCAGTGAATGGCAGGGAGGCTATGGCTACACCTTC
CASSEWQGGYGYTF
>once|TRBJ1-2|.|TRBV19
TGTGCCAGTAGTACAGGGGTAGACTATGGCTACACCTTC
CASSTGVDYGYTF
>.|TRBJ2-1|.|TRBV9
TGTGCCAGCAGCGTAGGGGAAGCGGATGAGGGTGAGCAGTTCTTC
CASSVGEADEGEQFF
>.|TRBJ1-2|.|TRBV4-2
TGTGCCAGCAGCCAAGATCTCTCACCCCAGGTTTATGGCTACACCTTC
CASSQDLSPQVYGYTF
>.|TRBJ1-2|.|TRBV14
TGTGCCAGCAGCCCTGGACAGCTCAGATATGGCTACACCTTC
CASSPGQLRYGYTF
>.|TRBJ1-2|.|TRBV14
TGTGCCAGCAGCCAAGACCCGGCAGGGGCGTATGGCTACACCTTC
CASSQDPAGAYGYTF
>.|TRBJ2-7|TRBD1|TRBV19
TGTGCCACCAGACAGGGTGGCCTCTACGAGCAGTACTTC
CATRQGGLYEQYF
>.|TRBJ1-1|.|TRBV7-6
TGTGCCAGCAGCTTCACTGACAGGAACACTGAAGCTTTCTTT
CASSFTDRNTEAFF
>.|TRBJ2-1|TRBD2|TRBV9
TGTGCCAGCAGCGTAGGGGCGGCGGGGGGGTTGTTCTTC
CASSVGAAGGLFF
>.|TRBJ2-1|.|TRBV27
TGTGCCAGCAGTTCCCGGGACTCGCTCGATGAGCAGTTCTTC
CASSSRDSLDEQFF